This T cell receptor (beta chain) is drawn from a study of shared clonotypes between healthy human individuals. About the study: Each donor's CD8 memory used one plate, CD8 naive two, each CD4 subset three.

Sequenced by immunoSEQ multiplex PCR; TCRdb stores in-frame clones only, minus some. The data hold approximately 1,500,000 clones, with roughly 96% observed a single time. Study results and caveats: A handful of donors showed sharing of around 5% of naive CD4 clonotypes.

In its sample, this clone was seen once. The antigen is unknown. Sequencing input: naive CD4+ T cells sorted from blood. As for subset: CD45RA+ positively selected. This sequence was found in a man in his thirties or forties in good health.

CDR3 sequence: CASSLGLAGVRNEQFF. The CDR3 DNA is TGTGCCAGCAGCCTCGGACTAGCGGGAGTTCGGAATGAGCAGTTCTTC. The chain links TRBV5-6 to TRBJ2-1, with 13 positions matching TRBD2. V lost 4 bases, J lost 7 bases, and 8 bases stayed unmatched. The CDR3 totals 16 residues. Per germline, CDR1 SGHDT and CDR2 YYEEEE.